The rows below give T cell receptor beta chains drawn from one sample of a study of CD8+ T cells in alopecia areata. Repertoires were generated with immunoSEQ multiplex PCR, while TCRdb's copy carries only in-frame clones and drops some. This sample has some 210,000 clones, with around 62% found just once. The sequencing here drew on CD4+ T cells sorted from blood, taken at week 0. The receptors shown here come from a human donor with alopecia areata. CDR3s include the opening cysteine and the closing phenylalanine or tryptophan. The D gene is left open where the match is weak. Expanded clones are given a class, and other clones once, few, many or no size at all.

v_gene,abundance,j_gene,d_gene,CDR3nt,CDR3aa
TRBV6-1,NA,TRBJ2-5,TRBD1,TGTGCCAGCAGTGAAGCTCTCAGGGGGCAGCTTGGGTACCAAGAGACCCAGTACTTC,CASSEALRGQLGYQETQYF
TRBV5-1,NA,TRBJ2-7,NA,TGCGCCAGCAGCTTGTCTCCAGGACCTACCTCCTACGAGCAGTACTTC,CASSLSPGPTSYEQYF
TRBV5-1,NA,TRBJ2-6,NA,TGCGCCAGCAGCTTATCCGGGGGCTCTGGGGCCAACGTCCTGACTTTC,CASSLSGGSGANVLTF
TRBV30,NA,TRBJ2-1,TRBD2,TGTGCCTGGAGTGTAGCGGGAGGCCCCAATGAGCAGTTCTTC,CAWSVAGGPNEQFF
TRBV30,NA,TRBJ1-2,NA,TGTATCTTAAACCCGGGGGGCGGCTATGGCTACACCTTC,CILNPGGGYGYTF
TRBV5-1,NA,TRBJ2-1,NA,TGCGCCAGCAGCTTGGCCCCTACTAATTACAATGAGCAGTTCTTC,CASSLAPTNYNEQFF
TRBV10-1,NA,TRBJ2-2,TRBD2,TGCGCCAGCAGTGTCTCGCGGGAGCCCCGCAGAGTCGGGGAGCTGTTTTTT,CASSVSREPRRVGELFF
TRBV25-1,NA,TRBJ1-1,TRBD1,TGTGCCAGCAGTGCCCGGGACAGGGGACCGAACACTGAAGCTTTCTTT,CASSARDRGPNTEAFF
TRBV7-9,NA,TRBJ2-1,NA,TGTGCCAGCAATCCGGGACTGCCGGGTGAGCAGTTCTTC,CASNPGLPGEQFF
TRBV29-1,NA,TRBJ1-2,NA,TGCAGCGTTGAAGGGGGGGGACATGGCTACACCTTC,CSVEGGGHGYTF
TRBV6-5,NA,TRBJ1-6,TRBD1,TGTGCCAGCAGAGACAGGGGGCGTTCACCCCTCCACTTT,CASRDRGRSPLHF
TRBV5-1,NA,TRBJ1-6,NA,TGCGCCAGCAGCCCAGTCGACCCACGTAATTCACCCCTCCACTTT,CASSPVDPRNSPLHF
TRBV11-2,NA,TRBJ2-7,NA,TGTGCCAGCAGCTTCAGGGGGGCCCCTACGGAGCAGTACTTC,CASSFRGAPTEQYF
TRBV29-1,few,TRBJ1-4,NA,TGCAGCGTTGCCAGTGTCCTTAGTGAAAAACTGTTTTTT,CSVASVLSEKLFF
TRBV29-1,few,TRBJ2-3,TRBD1,TGCAGCGTCGCGACCGGACAGGGGGTCACAGATACGCAGTATTTT,CSVATGQGVTDTQYF
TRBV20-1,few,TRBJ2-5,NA,TGCAGTGCTAGAGACCAAGAGACCCAGTACTTC,CSARDQETQYF
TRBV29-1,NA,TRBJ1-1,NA,TGCAGCGTTGTGGGTAGGGGCCGGGACACTGAAGCTTTCTTT,CSVVGRGRDTEAFF
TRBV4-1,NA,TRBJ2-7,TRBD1,TGCGCCAGCAGCATCACCCCGGGACAGGCGTCCTACGAGCAGTACTTC,CASSITPGQASYEQYF
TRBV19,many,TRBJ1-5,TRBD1,TGTGCCAGTAGTTATGGGCCCGGGACAGCAAGCAATCAGCCCCAGCATTTT,CASSYGPGTASNQPQHF
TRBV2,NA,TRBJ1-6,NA,TGTGCCAGCAGTGAAGCGGGAAGGGGATGGGATAATTCACCCCTCCACTTT,CASSEAGRGWDNSPLHF
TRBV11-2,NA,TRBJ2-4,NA,TGTGCCAGCAGCCTCGAGAGATACATTCAGTACTTC,CASSLERYIQYF
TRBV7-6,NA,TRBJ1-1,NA,TGTGCCAGCAGGCCCTGGGGTACTGAAGCTTTCTTT,CASRPWGTEAFF
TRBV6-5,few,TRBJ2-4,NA,TGTGCCAGCAGGGTGACAGTAGCCAAAAACATTCAGTACTTC,CASRVTVAKNIQYF
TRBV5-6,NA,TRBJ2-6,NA,TGTGCCAGCAGCTACGACCAGGTTGCCGGGGCCAACGTCCTGGCTTTC,CASSYDQVAGANVLAF
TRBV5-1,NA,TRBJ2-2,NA,TGCGCCAGCAGCACGGATATTCCCGGGGAGCTGTTTTTT,CASSTDIPGELFF
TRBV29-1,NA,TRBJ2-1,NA,TGCAGCGTTGGGGGGACCGTGGGGAATGAGCAGTTCTTC,CSVGGTVGNEQFF
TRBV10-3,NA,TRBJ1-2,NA,TGTGCCATCAGTGACAGAACTAACTATGGCTACACCTTC,CAISDRTNYGYTF
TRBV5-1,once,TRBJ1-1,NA,TGCGCCAGCAGGGTGACAGCCAACACTGAAGCTTTCTTT,CASRVTANTEAFF
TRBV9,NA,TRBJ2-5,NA,TGTGCCAGCAGCGTAGAGGGGTTTGGAGAGACCCAGTACTTC,CASSVEGFGETQYF
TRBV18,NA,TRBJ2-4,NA,TGTGCCAGCTCACCAGACAGAAATACCCTAGCCAAAAACATTCAGTACTTC,CASSPDRNTLAKNIQYF
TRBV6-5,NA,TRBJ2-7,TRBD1,TGTGCCAGCAGCCGACCGGGACAGGGTTTGTACGAGCAGTACTTC,CASSRPGQGLYEQYF
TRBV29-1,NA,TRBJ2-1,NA,TGCAGCGTCAGCGGAGGGGGCGAGCAGTTCTTC,CSVSGGGEQFF
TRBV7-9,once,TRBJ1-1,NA,TGTGCCAGCAGCTTGAACTTAGGGAAGAACACTGAAGCTTTCTTT,CASSLNLGKNTEAFF
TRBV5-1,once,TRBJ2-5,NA,TGCGCCAGCAGAGGGAAGGAAGAGACCCAGTACTTC,CASRGKEETQYF
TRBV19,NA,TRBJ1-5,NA,TGTGCCAGTAGTATAGCATTGGCCAATCAGCCCCAGCATTTT,CASSIALANQPQHF
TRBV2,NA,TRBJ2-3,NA,TGTGCCAGCAGTGAAGGGACAGCCACAGATACGCAGTATTTT,CASSEGTATDTQYF
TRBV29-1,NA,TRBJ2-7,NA,TGCAGCGCCCAGGGAACGGTCTCCTACGAGCAGTACTTC,CSAQGTVSYEQYF
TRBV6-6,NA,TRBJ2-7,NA,TGTGCCAGCGGCCCAGACTACGAGCAGTACTTC,CASGPDYEQYF
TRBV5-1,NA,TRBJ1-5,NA,TGCGCCAGCAGCCCCCCGCACAATCAGCCCCAGCATTTT,CASSPPHNQPQHF
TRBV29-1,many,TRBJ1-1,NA,TGCAGCGCTGGAAACACTGAAGCTTTCTTT,CSAGNTEAFF
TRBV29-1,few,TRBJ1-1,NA,TGCAGCGTTATCGGGGTCACACGGGCTTTCTTT,CSVIGVTRAFF
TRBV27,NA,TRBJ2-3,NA,TGTGCCAGCAGTCTCCACAAGGGCACAGATACGCAGTATTTT,CASSLHKGTDTQYF
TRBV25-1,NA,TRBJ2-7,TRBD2,TGTGCCAGCAGTGAATGGGGGGGACGAGGAGCCTACGAGCAGTACTTC,CASSEWGGRGAYEQYF
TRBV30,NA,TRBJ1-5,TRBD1,TGTGCCTGGAGTGTAACTGGAGGGGGCCAGCCCCAGCATTTT,CAWSVTGGGQPQHF
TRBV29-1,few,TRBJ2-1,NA,TGCAGCGTTGAGAGTCCATCGATGGGGCAGTTCTTC,CSVESPSMGQFF
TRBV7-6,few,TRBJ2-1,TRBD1,TGTGCCAGCAGCTCGGGACAGAGCTCCTACAATGAGCAGTTCTTC,CASSSGQSSYNEQFF
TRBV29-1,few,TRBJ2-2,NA,TGCAGCGTTGGCAGGTTTAACACCGGGGAGCTGTTTTTT,CSVGRFNTGELFF
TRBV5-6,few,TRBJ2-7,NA,TGTGCCAGCAGCTTGAAAGGACCACTCTCCTACGAGCAGTACTTC,CASSLKGPLSYEQYF
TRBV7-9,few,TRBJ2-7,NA,TGTGCCAGCACCCTAAGGGACGGGTACGAGCAGTACTTC,CASTLRDGYEQYF
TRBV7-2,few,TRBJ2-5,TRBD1,TGTGCCAGCAGCTCCTTTGGACAGGGGGAGACCCAGTACTTC,CASSSFGQGETQYF
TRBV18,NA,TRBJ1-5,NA,TGTGCCAGCTCCCCTGACAGTTATAGCAATCAGCCCCAGCATTTT,CASSPDSYSNQPQHF
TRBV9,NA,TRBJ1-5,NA,TGTGCCAGCAGTTACAGGGGCAATCAGCCCCAGCATTTT,CASSYRGNQPQHF
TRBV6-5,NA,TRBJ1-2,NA,TGTGCCAGCAGTTCCTCTCTTGCCAGCCTCCGCTACACCTTC,CASSSSLASLRYTF
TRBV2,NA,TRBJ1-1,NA,TGTGCCAGCAGTATCGTCCTCAGAGGGCGGAACACTGAAGCTTTCTTT,CASSIVLRGRNTEAFF
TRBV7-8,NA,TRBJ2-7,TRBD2,TGTGCCAGCACCAAGGCGGGGGTCGGCGAGCAGTACTTC,CASTKAGVGEQYF
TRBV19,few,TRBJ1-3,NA,TGTGCCACCCAGGTGGGGAATGGAAACACCATATATTTT,CATQVGNGNTIYF